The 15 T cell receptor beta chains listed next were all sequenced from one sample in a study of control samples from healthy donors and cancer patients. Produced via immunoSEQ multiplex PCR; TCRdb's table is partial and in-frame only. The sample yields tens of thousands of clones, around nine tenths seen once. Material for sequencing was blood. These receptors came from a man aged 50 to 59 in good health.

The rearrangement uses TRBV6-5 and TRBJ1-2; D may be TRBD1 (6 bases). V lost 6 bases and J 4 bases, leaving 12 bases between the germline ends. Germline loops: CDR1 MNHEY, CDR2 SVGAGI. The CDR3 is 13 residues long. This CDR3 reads CASRPAGAYGYTF. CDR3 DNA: TGTGCCAGCAGGCCTGCAGGGGCCTATGGCTACACCTTC.

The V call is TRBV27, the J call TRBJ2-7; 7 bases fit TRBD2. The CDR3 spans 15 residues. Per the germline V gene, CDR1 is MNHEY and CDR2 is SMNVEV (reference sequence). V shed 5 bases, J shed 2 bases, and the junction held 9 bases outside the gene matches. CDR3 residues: CASSERGGWAYEQYF. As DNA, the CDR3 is TGTGCCAGCAGTGAACGGGGAGGGTGGGCCTACGAGCAGTACTTC.

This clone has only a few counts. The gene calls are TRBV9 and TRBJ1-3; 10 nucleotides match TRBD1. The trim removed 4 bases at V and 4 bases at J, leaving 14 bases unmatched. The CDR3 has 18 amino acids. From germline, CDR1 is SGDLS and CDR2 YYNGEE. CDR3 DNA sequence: TGTGCCAGCAGCCCGAGCCCTCGGACAGGGGGTTCCGGAAACACCATATATTTT. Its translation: CASSPSPRTGGSGNTIYF.

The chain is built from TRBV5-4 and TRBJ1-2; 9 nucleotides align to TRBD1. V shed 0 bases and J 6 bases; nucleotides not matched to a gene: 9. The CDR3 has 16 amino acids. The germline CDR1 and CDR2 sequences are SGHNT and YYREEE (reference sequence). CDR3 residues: CASSLDRGLSEDGYTF. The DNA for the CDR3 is TGTGCCAGCAGCTTGGACAGGGGGCTGTCAGAGGATGGCTACACCTTC.

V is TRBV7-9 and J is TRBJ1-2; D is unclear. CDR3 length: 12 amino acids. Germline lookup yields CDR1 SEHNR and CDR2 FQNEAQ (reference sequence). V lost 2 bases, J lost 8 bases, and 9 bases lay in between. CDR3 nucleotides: TGTGCCAGCAGCTTAACTGGAGACGGCTACACCTTC. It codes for CASSLTGDGYTF.

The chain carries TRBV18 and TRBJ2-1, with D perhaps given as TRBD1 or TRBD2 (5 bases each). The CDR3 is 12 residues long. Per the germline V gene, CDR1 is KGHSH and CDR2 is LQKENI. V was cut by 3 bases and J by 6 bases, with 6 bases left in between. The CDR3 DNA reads TGTGCCAGCTCACCGGGGGTCAATGAGCAGTTCTTC. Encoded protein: CASSPGVNEQFF.

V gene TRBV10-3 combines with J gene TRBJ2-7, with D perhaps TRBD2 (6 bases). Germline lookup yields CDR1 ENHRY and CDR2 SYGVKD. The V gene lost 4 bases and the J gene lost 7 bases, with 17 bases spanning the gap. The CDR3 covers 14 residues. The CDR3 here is CAISGDSKVQEQYF. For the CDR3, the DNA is TGTGCCATCAGTGGGGACTCAAAGGTTCAGGAGCAGTACTTC.

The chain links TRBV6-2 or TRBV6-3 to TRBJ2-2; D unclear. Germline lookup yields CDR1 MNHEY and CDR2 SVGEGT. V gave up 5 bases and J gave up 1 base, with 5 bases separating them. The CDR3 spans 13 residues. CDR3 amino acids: CASSLLNTGELFF. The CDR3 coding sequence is TGTGCCAGCAGTCTCCTGAACACCGGGGAGCTGTTTTTT.

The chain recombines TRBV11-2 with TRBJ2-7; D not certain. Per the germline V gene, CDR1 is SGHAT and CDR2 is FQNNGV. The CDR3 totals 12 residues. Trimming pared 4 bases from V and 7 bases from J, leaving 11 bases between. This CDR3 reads CASSSPLREQYF. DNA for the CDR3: TGTGCCAGCAGCTCGCCTCTACGAGAGCAGTACTTC.

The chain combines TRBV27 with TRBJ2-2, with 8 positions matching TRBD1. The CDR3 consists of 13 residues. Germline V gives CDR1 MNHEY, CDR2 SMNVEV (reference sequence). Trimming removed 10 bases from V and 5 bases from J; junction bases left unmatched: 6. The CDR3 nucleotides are TGTGCCAACAGACAGGGGCGTACCGGGGAGCTGTTTTTT. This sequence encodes CANRQGRTGELFF.

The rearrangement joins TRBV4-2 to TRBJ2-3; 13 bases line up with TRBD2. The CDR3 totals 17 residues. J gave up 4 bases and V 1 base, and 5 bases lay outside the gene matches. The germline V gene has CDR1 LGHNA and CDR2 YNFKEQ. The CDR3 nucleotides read TGTGCCAGCAGCCAAGGTACTAGCGGGGGGGCCCCAGATACGCAGTATTTT. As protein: CASSQGTSGGAPDTQYF.

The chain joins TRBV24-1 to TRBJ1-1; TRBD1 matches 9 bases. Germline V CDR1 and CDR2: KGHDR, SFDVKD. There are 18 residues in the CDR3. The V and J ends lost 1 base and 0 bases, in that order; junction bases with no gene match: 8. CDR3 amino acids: CATSDFWGTGLLNTEAFF. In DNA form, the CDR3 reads TGTGCCACCAGTGATTTCTGGGGGACAGGGCTCTTGAACACTGAAGCTTTCTTT.

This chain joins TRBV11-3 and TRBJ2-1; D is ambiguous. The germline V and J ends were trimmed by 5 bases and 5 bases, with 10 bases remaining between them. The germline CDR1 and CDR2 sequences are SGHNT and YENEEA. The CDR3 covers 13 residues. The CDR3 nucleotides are TGTGCCAGCAGCACCGGGCAGAACAATGAGCAGTTCTTC. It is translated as CASSTGQNNEQFF.

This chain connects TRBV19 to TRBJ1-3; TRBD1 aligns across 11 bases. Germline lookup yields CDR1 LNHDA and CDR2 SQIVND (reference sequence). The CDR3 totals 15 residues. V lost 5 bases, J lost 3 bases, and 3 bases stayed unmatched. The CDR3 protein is CASSPDRGHGNTIYF. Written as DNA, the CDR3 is TGTGCCAGTAGTCCGGACAGGGGGCATGGAAACACCATATATTTT.

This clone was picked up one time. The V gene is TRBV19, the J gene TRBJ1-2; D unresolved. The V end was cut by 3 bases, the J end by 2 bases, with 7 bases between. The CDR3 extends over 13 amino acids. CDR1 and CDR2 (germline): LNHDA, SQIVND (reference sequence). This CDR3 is CASSIKVNYGYTF. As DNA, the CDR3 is TGTGCCAGTAGTATCAAGGTCAACTATGGCTACACCTTC.